This TCR beta chain was sequenced in a study of tumour-infiltrating T cells in Burkitt lymphoma. Study background: Overall and progression-free survival were predicted by productive clonality.

The repertoire was sequenced with immunoSEQ multiplex PCR; TCRdb's copy has only in-frame clones and lacks some. This sample has around 1,200 clones, with about 35% found just once. Germline CDR1 and CDR2: SGHNT and YENEEA. Deletions cut 3 bases from V and 2 bases from J, with 7 bases between. CDR3 length equals 13 residues. The sequence came from a human donor with Burkitt lymphoma. The rearrangement joins TRBV11-3 to TRBJ2-5; D call uncertain. What was sequenced was tumor tissue. This chain's CDR3 is CASSFIDQETQYF. The CDR3, as DNA: TGTGCCAGCAGCTTCATAGATCAAGAGACCCAGTACTTC. The full variable domain, completed using reference TRBV11-3 and TRBJ2-5, is EAGVVQSPRYKIIEKKQPVAFWCNPISGHNTLYWYLQNLGQGPELLIRYENEEAVDDSQLPKDRFSAERLKGVDSTLKIQPAELGDSAVYLCASSFIDQETQYFGPGTRLLVL.